The present entry profiles one T cell receptor beta chain with its context. The target antigen is unknown. The data were taken from a study of T cells in localized non-small cell lung cancer. CDR1 is SGHNT, CDR2 YENEEA, per germline. The CDR3 length is 15 residues. V lost 5 bases and J lost 0, with 11 bases in between. Profiling relied on immunoSEQ multiplex PCR, and the TCRdb table lists in-frame clones only, not all of them. The table includes around 5,300 clones, less than 40% detected once. The study's findings and limits: It remains possible that heterogeneity exists, since only one tumor region was sequenced.

The chain links TRBV11-3 to TRBJ1-3; D is possibly TRBD1 (5 bases). The source was lung tumor tissue, collected before any cancer treatment. This clonotype was sampled from a female donor of 60 years or more with stage I lung adenocarcinoma. The CDR3 DNA reads TGTGCCAGCAGCGGGCGGGGGAACTCTGGAAACACCATATATTTT. Translated, it gives CASSGRGNSGNTIYF.